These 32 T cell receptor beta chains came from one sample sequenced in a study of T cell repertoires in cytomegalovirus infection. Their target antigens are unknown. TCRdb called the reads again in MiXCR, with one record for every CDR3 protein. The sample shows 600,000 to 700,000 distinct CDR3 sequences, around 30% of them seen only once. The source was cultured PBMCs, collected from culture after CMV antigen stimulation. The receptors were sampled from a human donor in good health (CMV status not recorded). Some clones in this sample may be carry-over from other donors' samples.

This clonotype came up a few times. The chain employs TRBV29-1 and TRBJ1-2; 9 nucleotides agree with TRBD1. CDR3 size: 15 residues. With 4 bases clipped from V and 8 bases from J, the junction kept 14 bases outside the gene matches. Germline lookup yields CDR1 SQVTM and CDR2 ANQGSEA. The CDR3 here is CSVVWDRALSRGYTF. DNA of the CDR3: TGCAGCGTTGTATGGGACAGGGCCCTCTCTAGGGGCTACACCTTC.

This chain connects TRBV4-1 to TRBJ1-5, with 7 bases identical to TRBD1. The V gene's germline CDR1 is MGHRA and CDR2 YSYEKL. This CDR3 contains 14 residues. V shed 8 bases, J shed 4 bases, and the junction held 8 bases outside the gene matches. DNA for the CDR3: TGCGCCAGCCCCCAGGGGGGAGAGAATCAGCCCCAGCATTTT. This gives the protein CASPQGGENQPQHF.

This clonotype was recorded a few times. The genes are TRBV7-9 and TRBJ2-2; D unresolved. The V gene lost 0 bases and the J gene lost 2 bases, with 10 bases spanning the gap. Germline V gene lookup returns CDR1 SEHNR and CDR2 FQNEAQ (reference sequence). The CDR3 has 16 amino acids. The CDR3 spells CASSLASLKNTGELFF. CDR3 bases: TGTGCCAGCAGCTTAGCCAGCCTTAAAAACACCGGGGAGCTGTTTTTT.

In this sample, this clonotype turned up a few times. CDR3 loop: CASSPRNSQETQYF. For the CDR3, the DNA is TGTGCCAGCTCACCACGGAACAGTCAAGAGACCCAGTACTTC. The chain employs TRBV18 and TRBJ2-5; D is ambiguous. Germline-derived CDR1 and CDR2 are KGHSH and LQKENI. The CDR3 has 14 amino acids. The V gene lost 1 base and the J gene lost 2 bases, with 8 bases spanning the gap. Using reference TRBV18 and TRBJ2-5 for the parts outside the CDR3, the full variable domain is NAGVMQNPRHLVRRRGQEARLRCSPMKGHSHVYWYRQLPEEGLKFMVYLQKENIIDESGMPKERFSAEFPKEGPSILRIQQVVRGDSAAYFCASSPRNSQETQYFGPGTRLLVL.

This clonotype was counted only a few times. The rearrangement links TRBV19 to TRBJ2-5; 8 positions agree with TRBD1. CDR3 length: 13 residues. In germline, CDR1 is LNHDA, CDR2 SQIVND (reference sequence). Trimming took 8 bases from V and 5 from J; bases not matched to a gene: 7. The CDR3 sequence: CASGTGDRETQYF. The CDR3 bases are TGTGCCAGTGGGACAGGCGATCGGGAGACCCAGTACTTC.

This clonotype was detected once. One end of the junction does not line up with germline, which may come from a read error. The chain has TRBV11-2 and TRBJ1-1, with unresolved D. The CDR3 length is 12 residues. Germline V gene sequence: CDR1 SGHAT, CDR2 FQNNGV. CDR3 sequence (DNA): TGTGCCACCAGCTGGGCGAACACTGAAGCTTTCTTT. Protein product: CATSWANTEAFF. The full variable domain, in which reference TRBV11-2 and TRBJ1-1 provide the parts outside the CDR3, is EAGVAQSPRYKIIEKRQSVAFWCNPISGHATLYWYQQILGQGPKLLIQFQNNGVVDDSQLPKDRFSAERLKGVDSTLKIQPAKLEDSAVYLCATSWANTEAFFGQGTRLTVV.

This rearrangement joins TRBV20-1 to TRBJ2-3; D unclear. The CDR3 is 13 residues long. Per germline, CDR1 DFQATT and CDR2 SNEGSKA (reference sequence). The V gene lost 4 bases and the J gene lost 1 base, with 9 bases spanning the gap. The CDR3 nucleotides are TGCAGTGCTACCGAGAGAGGCACAGATACGCAGTATTTT. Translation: CSATERGTDTQYF.

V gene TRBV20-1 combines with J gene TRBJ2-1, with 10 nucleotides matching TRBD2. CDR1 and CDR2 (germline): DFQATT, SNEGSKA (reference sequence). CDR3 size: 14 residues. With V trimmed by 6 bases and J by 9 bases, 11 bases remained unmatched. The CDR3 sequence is CSAAGLAGVFEQFF. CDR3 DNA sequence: TGCAGTGCGGCCGGGCTAGCGGGAGTGTTTGAGCAGTTCTTC.

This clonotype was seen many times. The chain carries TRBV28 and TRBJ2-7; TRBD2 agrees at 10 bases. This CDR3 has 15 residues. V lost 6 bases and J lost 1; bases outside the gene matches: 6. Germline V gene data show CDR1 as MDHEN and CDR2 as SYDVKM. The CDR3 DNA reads TGTGCCAGCAGAACGAGCGGGGGGGCTTCCTACGAGCAGTACTTC. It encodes CASRTSGGASYEQYF.

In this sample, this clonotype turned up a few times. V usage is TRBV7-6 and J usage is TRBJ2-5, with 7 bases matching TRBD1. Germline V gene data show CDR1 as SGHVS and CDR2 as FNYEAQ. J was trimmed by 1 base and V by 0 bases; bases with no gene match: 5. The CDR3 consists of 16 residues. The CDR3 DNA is TGTGCCAGCAGCTTAGCGATGGCAGGGGGCCAAGAGACCCAGTACTTC. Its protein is CASSLAMAGGQETQYF.

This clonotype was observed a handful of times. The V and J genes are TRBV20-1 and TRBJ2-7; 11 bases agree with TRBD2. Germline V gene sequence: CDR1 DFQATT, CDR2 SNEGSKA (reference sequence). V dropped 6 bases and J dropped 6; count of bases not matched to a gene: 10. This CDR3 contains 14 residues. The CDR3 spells CSAKEVSGRVEQYF. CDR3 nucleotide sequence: TGCAGTGCCAAGGAGGTTAGCGGGAGGGTCGAGCAGTACTTC.

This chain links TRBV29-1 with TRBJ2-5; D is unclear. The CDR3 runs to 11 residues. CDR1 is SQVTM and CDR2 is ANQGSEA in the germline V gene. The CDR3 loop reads CSWALGETQYF. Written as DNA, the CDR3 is TGCAGTTGGGCCCTTGGAGAGACCCAGTACTTC.

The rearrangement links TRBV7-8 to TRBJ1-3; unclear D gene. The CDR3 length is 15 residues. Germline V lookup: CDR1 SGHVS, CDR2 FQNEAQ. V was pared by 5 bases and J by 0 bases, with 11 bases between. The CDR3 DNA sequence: TGTGCCAGCAGCCCAGCGGGCTTCTCTGGAAACACCATATATTTT. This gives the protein CASSPAGFSGNTIYF.

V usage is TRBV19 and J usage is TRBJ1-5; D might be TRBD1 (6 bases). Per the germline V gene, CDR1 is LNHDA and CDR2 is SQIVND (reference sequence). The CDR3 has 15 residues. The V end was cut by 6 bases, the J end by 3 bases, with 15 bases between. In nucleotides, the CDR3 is TGTGCCAGTAGCGTCGGACAGCGGGACAATCAGCCCCAGCATTTT. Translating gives CASSVGQRDNQPQHF. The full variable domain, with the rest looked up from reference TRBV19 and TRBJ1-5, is DGGITQSPKYLFRKEGQNVTLSCEQNLNHDAMYWYRQDPGQGLRLIYYSQIVNDFQKGDIAEGYSVSREKKESFPLTVTSAQKNPTAFYLCASSVGQRDNQPQHFGDGTRLSIL.

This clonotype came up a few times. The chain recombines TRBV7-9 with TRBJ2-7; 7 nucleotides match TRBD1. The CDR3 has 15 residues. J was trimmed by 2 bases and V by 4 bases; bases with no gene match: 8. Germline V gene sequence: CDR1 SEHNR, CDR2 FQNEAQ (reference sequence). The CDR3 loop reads CASSSSGDRAYEQYF. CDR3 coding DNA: TGTGCCAGCAGCTCTAGTGGGGACAGAGCCTACGAGCAGTACTTC.

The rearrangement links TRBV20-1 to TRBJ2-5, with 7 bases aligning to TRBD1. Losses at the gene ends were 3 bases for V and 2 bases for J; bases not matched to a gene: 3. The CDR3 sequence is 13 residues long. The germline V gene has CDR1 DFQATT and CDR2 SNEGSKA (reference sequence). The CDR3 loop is CSASGTAQETQYF. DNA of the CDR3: TGCAGTGCTAGCGGGACAGCTCAAGAGACCCAGTACTTC.

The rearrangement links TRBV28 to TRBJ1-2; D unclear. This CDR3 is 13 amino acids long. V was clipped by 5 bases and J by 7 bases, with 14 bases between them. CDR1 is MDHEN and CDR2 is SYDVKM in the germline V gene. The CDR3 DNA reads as TGTGCCAGCAGTCCGATGTTAGGACTTGGCTACACCTTC. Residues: CASSPMLGLGYTF.

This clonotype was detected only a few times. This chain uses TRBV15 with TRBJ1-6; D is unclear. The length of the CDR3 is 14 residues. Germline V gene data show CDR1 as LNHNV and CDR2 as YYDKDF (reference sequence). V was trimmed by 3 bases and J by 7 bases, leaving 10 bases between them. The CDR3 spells CATSSAIPNSPLHF. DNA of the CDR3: TGTGCCACCAGCAGCGCCATCCCAAATTCACCCCTCCACTTT.

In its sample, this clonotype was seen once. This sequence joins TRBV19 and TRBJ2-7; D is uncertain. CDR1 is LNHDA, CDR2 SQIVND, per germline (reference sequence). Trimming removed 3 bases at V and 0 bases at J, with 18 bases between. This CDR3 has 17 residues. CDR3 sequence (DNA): TGTGCCAGTAGTATTCGATCTGGCGACTCCAGCTCCTACGAGCAGTACTTC. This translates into CASSIRSGDSSSYEQYF. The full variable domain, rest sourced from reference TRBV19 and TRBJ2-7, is DGGITQSPKYLFRKEGQNVTLSCEQNLNHDAMYWYRQDPGQGLRLIYYSQIVNDFQKGDIAEGYSVSREKKESFPLTVTSAQKNPTAFYLCASSIRSGDSSSYEQYFGPGTRLTVT.

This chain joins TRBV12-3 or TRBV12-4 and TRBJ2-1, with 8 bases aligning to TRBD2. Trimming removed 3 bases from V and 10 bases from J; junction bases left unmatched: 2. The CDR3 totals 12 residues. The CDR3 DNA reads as TGTGCCAGCAGTTTGACTAGCGTCGAGCAGTTCTTC. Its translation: CASSLTSVEQFF.

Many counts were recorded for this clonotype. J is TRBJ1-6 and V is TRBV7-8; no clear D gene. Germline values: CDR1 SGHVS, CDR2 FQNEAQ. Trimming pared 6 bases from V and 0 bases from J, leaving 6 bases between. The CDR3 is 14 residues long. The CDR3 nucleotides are TGTGCCAGCAGGGGGAGCTCCTATAATTCACCCCTCCACTTT. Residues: CASRGSSYNSPLHF.

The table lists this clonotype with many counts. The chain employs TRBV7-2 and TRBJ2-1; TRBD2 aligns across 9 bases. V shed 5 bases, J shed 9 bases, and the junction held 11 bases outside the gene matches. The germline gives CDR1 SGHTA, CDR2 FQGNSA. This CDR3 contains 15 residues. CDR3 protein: CASSPRLSGGFEQFF. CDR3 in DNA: TGTGCCAGCAGCCCGCGTTTAAGCGGGGGGTTTGAGCAGTTCTTC. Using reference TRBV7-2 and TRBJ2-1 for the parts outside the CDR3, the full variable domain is GAGVSQSPSNKVTEKGKDVELRCDPISGHTALYWYRQSLGQGLEFLIYFQGNSAPDKSGLPSDRFSAERTGGSVSTLTIQRTQQEDSAVYLCASSPRLSGGFEQFFGPGTRLTVL.

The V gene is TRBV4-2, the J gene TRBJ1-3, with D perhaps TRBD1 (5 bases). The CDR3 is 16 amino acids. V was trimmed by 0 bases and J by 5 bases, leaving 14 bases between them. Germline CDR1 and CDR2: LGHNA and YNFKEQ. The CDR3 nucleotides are TGTGCCAGCAGCCAAGATACGACGGGGCCAAGAAACACCATATATTTT. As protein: CASSQDTTGPRNTIYF.

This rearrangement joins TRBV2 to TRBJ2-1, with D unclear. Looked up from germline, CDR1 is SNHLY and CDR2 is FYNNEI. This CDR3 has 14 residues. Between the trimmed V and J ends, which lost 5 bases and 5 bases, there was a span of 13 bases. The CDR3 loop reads CASSHQFRNNEQFF. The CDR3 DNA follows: TGTGCCAGCAGTCACCAGTTTAGAAACAATGAGCAGTTCTTC.

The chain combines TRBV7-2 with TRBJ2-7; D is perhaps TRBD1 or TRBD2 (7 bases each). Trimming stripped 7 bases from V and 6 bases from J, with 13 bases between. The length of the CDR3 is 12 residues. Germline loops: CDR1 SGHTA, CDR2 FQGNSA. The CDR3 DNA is TGTGCCAGCACCGCCAGGGGGGGCGAGCAGTACTTC. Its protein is CASTARGGEQYF.

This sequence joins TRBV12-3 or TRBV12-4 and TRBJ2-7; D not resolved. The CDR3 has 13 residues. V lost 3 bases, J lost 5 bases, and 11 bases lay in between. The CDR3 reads CASSLIGWDEQYF. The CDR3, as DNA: TGTGCCAGCAGTTTGATTGGGTGGGACGAGCAGTACTTC.

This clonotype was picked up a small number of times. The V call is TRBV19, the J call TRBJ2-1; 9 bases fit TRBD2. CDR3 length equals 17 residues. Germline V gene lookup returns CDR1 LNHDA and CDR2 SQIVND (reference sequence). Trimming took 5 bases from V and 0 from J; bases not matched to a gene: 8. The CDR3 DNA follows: TGTGCCAGTAGTCTGCTAGCGGGGACCGCCTCCTACAATGAGCAGTTCTTC. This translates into CASSLLAGTASYNEQFF.

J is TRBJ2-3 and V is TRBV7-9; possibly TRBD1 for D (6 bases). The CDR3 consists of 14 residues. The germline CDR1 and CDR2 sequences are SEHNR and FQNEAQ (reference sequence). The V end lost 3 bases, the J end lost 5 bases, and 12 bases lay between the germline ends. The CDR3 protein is CASSFDQGRDTQYF. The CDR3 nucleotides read TGTGCCAGCAGCTTCGATCAGGGGAGAGATACGCAGTATTTT.

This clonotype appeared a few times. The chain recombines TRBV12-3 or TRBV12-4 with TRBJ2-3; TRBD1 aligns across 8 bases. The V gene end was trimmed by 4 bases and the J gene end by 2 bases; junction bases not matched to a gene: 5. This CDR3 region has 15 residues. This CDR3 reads CASSSQTGVTDTQYF. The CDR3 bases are TGTGCCAGCAGTTCCCAGACAGGGGTCACAGATACGCAGTATTTT.

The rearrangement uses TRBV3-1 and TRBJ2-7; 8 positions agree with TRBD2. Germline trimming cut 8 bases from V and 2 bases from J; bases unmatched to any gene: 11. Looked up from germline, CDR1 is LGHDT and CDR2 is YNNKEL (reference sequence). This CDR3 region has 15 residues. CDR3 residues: CASSRGGAVAYEQYF. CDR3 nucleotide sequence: TGTGCCAGCTCCCGGGGGGGGGCAGTCGCCTACGAGCAGTACTTC.

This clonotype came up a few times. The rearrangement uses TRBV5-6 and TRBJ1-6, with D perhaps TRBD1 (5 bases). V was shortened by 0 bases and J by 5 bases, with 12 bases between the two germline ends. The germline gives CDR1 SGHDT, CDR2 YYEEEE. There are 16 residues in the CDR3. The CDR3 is CASSLAAGKNNSPLHF. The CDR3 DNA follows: TGTGCCAGCAGCTTGGCGGCAGGGAAAAATAATTCACCCCTCCACTTT. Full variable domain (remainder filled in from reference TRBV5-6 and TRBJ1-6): DAGVTQSPTHLIKTRGQQVTLRCSPKSGHDTVSWYQQALGQGPQFIFQYYEEEERQRGNFPDRFSGHQFPNYSSELNVNALLLGDSALYLCASSLAAGKNNSPLHFGNGTRLTVT.

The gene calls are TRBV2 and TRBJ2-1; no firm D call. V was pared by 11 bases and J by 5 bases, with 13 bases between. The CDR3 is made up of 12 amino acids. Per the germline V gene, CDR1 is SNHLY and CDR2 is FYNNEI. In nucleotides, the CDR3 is TGTGCCTCCCGCCCCCAGCACAATGAGCAGTTCTTC. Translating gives CASRPQHNEQFF.